The rows below give T cell receptor beta chains drawn from one sample of a study of cytomegalovirus exposure and HLA in healthy donors. Data came from immunoSEQ multiplex PCR; TCRdb stores just in-frame clones and leaves some out. The sample holds 20,000 to 25,000 clones, around 97% seen once. Sample: PBMCs. The receptor source for this set is a man younger than 40 in good health and CMV-seropositive. The CDR3 runs from the conserved cysteine through the conserved F or W. A D gene is named only where the DNA matches it firmly. A row's size may be missing; if present it is once, few, many or a size class.

v_gene,d_gene,abundance,len,j_gene,CDR3nt,CDR3aa
TRBV7-3,TRBD1,NA,14,TRBJ1-1,TGTGCCAGCAGCAAAAGGGACAGAGAGGCTGAAGCTTTCTTT,CASSKRDREAEAFF
TRBV27,TRBD2,NA,16,TRBJ2-1,TGTGCCAGCAGTTTATTAGCGGGAGGGTCCTACAATGAGCAGTTCTTC,CASSLLAGGSYNEQFF
TRBV7-2,NA,NA,14,TRBJ2-4,TGTGCCAGCACCGCCGGCGGAGCCAAAAACATTCAGTACTTC,CASTAGGAKNIQYF
TRBV2,TRBD1,NA,15,TRBJ1-5,TGTGCCAGCAGTGCGGACAGGGGGCTGGGACAGCCCCAGCATTTT,CASSADRGLGQPQHF
TRBV5-1,TRBD2,NA,18,TRBJ2-7,TGCGCCAGCAGCTACTACTCGGGACTAGCGGGAGGGCCCTACGAGCAGTACTTC,CASSYYSGLAGGPYEQYF
TRBV2,NA,NA,17,TRBJ2-7,TGTGCCAGCAGTTTTGGGGGGGGCGGCGGGGCCTCCTACGAGCAGTACTTC,CASSFGGGGGASYEQYF
TRBV7-8,TRBD1,NA,12,TRBJ1-2,TGTGCCAGCAGCCCCGGGACAGATGGCTACACCTTC,CASSPGTDGYTF
TRBV9,TRBD2,NA,15,TRBJ2-7,TGTGCCAGCAGCGACGGACTAGCGGCCCCCTACGAGCAGTACTTC,CASSDGLAAPYEQYF
TRBV18,NA,NA,12,TRBJ1-3,TGTGCCAGCTCACCCTCAGGGGACACCATATATTTT,CASSPSGDTIYF
TRBV4-2,NA,once,16,TRBJ2-1,TGTGCCAGCAGCCAAGGTGGGAGGAGCTCCTACAATGAGCAGTTCTTC,CASSQGGRSSYNEQFF
TRBV28,TRBD2,NA,17,TRBJ2-3,TGTGCCAGCTGGGGGGGACTACTCCTTATCGGAACAGATACGCAGTATTTT,CASWGGLLLIGTDTQYF
TRBV19,TRBD2,NA,16,TRBJ2-1,TGTGCCAGTAGTACGGGACTAGCCCCCTCCTACAATGAGCAGTTCTTC,CASSTGLAPSYNEQFF
TRBV2,NA,NA,14,TRBJ1-5,TGTGCCAGCAAACGACGGGGGACTAATCAGCCCCAGCATTTT,CASKRRGTNQPQHF
TRBV4-2,NA,NA,14,TRBJ2-7,TGTGCCAGCAGCCAAGGCGGACTTGGCTACGAGCAGTACTTC,CASSQGGLGYEQYF
TRBV19,TRBD1,NA,15,TRBJ2-7,TGTGCCAGTAGTAGGGCGGGGGACAGGGCCTACGAGCAGTACTTC,CASSRAGDRAYEQYF
TRBV5-1,NA,NA,15,TRBJ1-1,TGCGCCAGCAGCCCCGCGGGTGTATTGAACACTGAAGCTTTCTTT,CASSPAGVLNTEAFF
TRBV29-1,NA,NA,12,TRBJ2-2,TGCAGCGTTCAGGAGAACACCGGGGAGCTGTTTTTT,CSVQENTGELFF
TRBV6-5,NA,NA,16,TRBJ2-6,TGTGCCAGCAGTTACTCGTTGAGCTCTGGGGCCAACGTCCTGACTTTC,CASSYSLSSGANVLTF
TRBV10-2,TRBD2,NA,16,TRBJ2-1,TGCGCCAGCAGTGAGCTAATAGCGGGAGGGCCAGGGGAGCAGTTCTTC,CASSELIAGGPGEQFF
TRBV5-6,NA,NA,16,TRBJ1-5,TGTGCCAGCAGCTTGTATGCAGGGCTTGGCAATCAGCCCCAGCATTTT,CASSLYAGLGNQPQHF
TRBV30,TRBD2,NA,16,TRBJ2-3,TGTGCCTGGAGTTTAGGACTAGCGGGAGGTGCAGATACGCAGTATTTT,CAWSLGLAGGADTQYF
TRBV4-3,NA,NA,15,TRBJ2-1,TGCGCCAGCAGCCAAGAGTTAGGAGACTACAATGAGCAGTTCTTC,CASSQELGDYNEQFF
TRBV7-2,TRBD2,NA,15,TRBJ2-1,TGTGCCAGCAGCAGGGGGACTAGCGGGACGGATGAGCAGTTCTTC,CASSRGTSGTDEQFF
TRBV5-1,TRBD1,NA,17,TRBJ1-2,TGCGCCAGCAGCTTACACGCCGGGACAGGGGTAAATAATGGCTACACCTTC,CASSLHAGTGVNNGYTF
TRBV18,NA,few,16,TRBJ2-7,TGTGCCAGCTCACCTTCCTGGGACTTCACCTCCTACGAGCAGTACTTC,CASSPSWDFTSYEQYF
TRBV11-1,NA,NA,16,TRBJ2-2,TGTGCCAGCAGCTTAGAGACAGTTGCGAACACCGGGGAGCTGTTTTTT,CASSLETVANTGELFF